The 20 T cell receptor beta chains below all came from one sample that was sequenced in a study of radiation and T cells in renal cell carcinoma (dated by TCRdb to 2020 to 2021). Libraries were built with the immunoSEQ multiplex PCR assay. Held by TCRdb, this immuneACCESS table contains in-frame sequences only and omits some clones. Under half of the omission traces to an unresolved V gene where checked; the cause of the rest is unknown. This sample holds about 83,000 clones; around 78% were observed only once. The ten biggest clones cover about 2.5% of the sample. Taken with the paper, the label for time point translates to: blood 4 weeks post-SBRT, at nephrectomy. According to the study, the label for this sample's treatment or condition signals: 15 Gy SBRT to primary tumor, nephrectomy 4 weeks later. The sample here was blood, taken from a patient whose treatment included radiotherapy and nephrectomy. Receptors were obtained from an older woman with renal cell carcinoma.

Regarding this clone: Mismatch with germline at one junction end may stem from a read error. The chain employs TRBV2 and TRBJ1-4; 7 bases match TRBD1. CDR3 size: 16 residues. Per the germline V gene, CDR1 is SNHLY and CDR2 is FYNNEI. CDR3 amino acids: CASSEGRGGQELMKNW. As DNA, the CDR3 is TGTGCCAGCAGTGAAGGGCGCGGAGGACAGGAACTAATGAAAAACTGG.

This sequence joins TRBV30 and TRBJ2-2; no clear D gene. Germline CDR1 GTSNPN, CDR2 SVGIG (reference sequence). CDR3 length equals 13 residues. V lost 0 bases and J 4 bases, leaving 6 bases between the germline ends. The CDR3 protein is CAWSVFSTGELFF. As DNA, the CDR3 is TGTGCCTGGAGTGTATTTAGCACCGGGGAGCTGTTTTTT.

V is TRBV28 and J is TRBJ1-2; D possibly corresponds to TRBD1 (6 bases). CDR3 length: 15 amino acids. Trimming removed 6 bases at V and 8 bases at J, with 22 bases between. CDR1 MDHEN and CDR2 SYDVKM come from the germline V gene. The CDR3 DNA sequence: TGTGCCAGCAGGGGTGGGGGCGCAGGTGTATTGGGCTACACCTTC. It codes for CASRGGGAGVLGYTF.

This chain uses TRBV28 with TRBJ1-5; 9 bases line up with TRBD1. V lost 5 bases and J lost 3; bases outside the gene matches: 5. The germline V gene has CDR1 MDHEN and CDR2 SYDVKM. The CDR3 has 15 amino acids. The CDR3 loop is CASSTRTGVNQPQHF. CDR3 nucleotide sequence: TGTGCCAGCAGTACCCGGACAGGGGTCAATCAGCCCCAGCATTTT.

The chain has TRBV19 and TRBJ1-1, with D uncertain. The CDR3 has 15 residues. The V gene lost 3 bases and the J gene lost 6 bases, with 17 bases spanning the gap. CDR1 and CDR2 from the germline V gene are LNHDA and SQIVND (reference sequence). The CDR3 spells CASSIYGMTYAEAFF. The DNA for the CDR3 is TGTGCCAGTAGTATTTATGGTATGACCTACGCTGAAGCTTTCTTT.

The chain combines TRBV27 with TRBJ2-2, with a possible D match to TRBD1 (6 bases). Germline V CDR1 and CDR2: MNHEY, SMNVEV (reference sequence). The CDR3 runs to 15 residues. V was trimmed by 7 bases and J by 4 bases, leaving 16 bases between them. The CDR3: CASKIGGMGTGELFF. CDR3 DNA sequence: TGTGCCAGCAAGATAGGGGGAATGGGCACCGGGGAGCTGTTTTTT.

The chain links TRBV29-1 to TRBJ1-2, with D possibly matching TRBD1 (5 bases). Trimming shortened V by 6 bases and J by 3 bases, and 14 bases separated the two germline ends. CDR3 length: 13 residues. Germline V gives CDR1 SQVTM, CDR2 ANQGSEA. CDR3 loop: CSVAGGGDYGYTF. The CDR3 nucleotides are TGCAGCGTGGCGGGGGGAGGGGACTATGGCTACACCTTC.

This clone showed up just a few times. The chain employs TRBV27 and TRBJ1-1; D is unresolved. The germline V and J ends were trimmed by 5 bases and 3 bases, with 13 bases remaining between them. Germline values: CDR1 MNHEY, CDR2 SMNVEV (reference sequence). This CDR3 spans 14 amino acids. CDR3 coding DNA: TGTGCCAGCAGTAAAGGCAGCTACTACACTGAAGCTTTCTTT. This gives the protein CASSKGSYYTEAFF.

The chain employs TRBV28 and TRBJ2-2; a possible D gene is TRBD2 (5 bases). Germline V lookup: CDR1 MDHEN, CDR2 SYDVKM. V gave up 1 base and J gave up 3 bases, with 12 bases separating them. This CDR3 region has 16 residues. CDR3 DNA sequence: TGTGCCAGCAGTTTATCCCCCAGCGGATACACCGGGGAGCTGTTTTTT. This codes for CASSLSPSGYTGELFF.

CDR3 amino acids: CASSYSLRGSYEQYF. In nucleotides, the CDR3 is TGTGCCAGCAGTTACTCGCTACGGGGATCCTACGAGCAGTACTTC. The chain is built from TRBV6-5 and TRBJ2-7, with D tentatively TRBD2 (5 bases). Germline V gene sequence: CDR1 MNHEY, CDR2 SVGAGI. The CDR3 runs to 15 residues. With 0 bases removed from V and 1 base from J, the gap between germline ends came to 10 bases.

The chain couples TRBV9 to TRBJ2-5; 7 bases are a match to TRBD2. Germline V gene lookup returns CDR1 SGDLS and CDR2 YYNGEE. The CDR3 is made up of 13 amino acids. The junction had 11 bases not matched to a gene; V was cut back by 6 bases and J by 9 bases. The CDR3 is CASTDTSRGAQYF. In DNA, the CDR3 is TGTGCCAGCACCGACACCTCCCGGGGGGCCCAGTACTTC.

The rearrangement uses TRBV18 and TRBJ1-1; the D is unclear. Germline CDR1 KGHSH, CDR2 LQKENI. The V end lost 3 bases, the J end lost 0 bases, and 17 bases lay between the germline ends. The CDR3 sequence is 17 residues long. The CDR3 DNA is TGTGCCAGCTCACCCCAAGCAGGAGGGTCCCTGAACACTGAAGCTTTCTTT. This sequence encodes CASSPQAGGSLNTEAFF.

The gene calls are TRBV30 and TRBJ2-7; D perhaps matches TRBD2 (6 bases). This CDR3 region has 18 residues. V lost 0 bases to trimming and J lost 2 bases, with 23 bases between them. Germline CDR1 GTSNPN, CDR2 SVGIG (reference sequence). The CDR3 loop is CAWSVGTRHGGIPYEQYF. The CDR3 bases are TGTGCCTGGAGTGTGGGAACTAGGCACGGCGGGATCCCCTACGAGCAGTACTTC. Full variable domain (rest looked up from reference TRBV30 and TRBJ2-7): SQTIHQWPATLVQPVGSPLSLECTVEGTSNPNLYWYRQAAGRGLQLLFYSVGIGQISSEVPQNLSASRPQDRQFILSSKKLLLSDSGFYLCAWSVGTRHGGIPYEQYFGPGTRLTVT.

This clone was counted once. The genes are TRBV6-1 and TRBJ1-1; D not certain. Germline CDR1 and CDR2: MNHNS and SASEGT. V was cut by 7 bases and J by 0 bases, with 9 bases left in between. The CDR3 covers 13 residues. The CDR3 DNA reads TGTGCCAGCATAGTGGACCTGAACACTGAAGCTTTCTTT. Translating gives CASIVDLNTEAFF.

This sequence joins TRBV27 and TRBJ2-3; D is ambiguous. V lost 5 bases and J 3 bases, leaving 18 bases between the germline ends. Per germline, CDR1 MNHEY and CDR2 SMNVEV (reference sequence). This CDR3 has 16 amino acids. The CDR3 region is CASSTPTELVTDTQYF. The CDR3 DNA follows: TGTGCCAGCAGTACCCCGACGGAACTGGTTACAGATACGCAGTATTTT.

The chain has TRBV6-1 and TRBJ2-3, with D hard to call. The germline CDR1 and CDR2 sequences are MNHNS and SASEGT. V was trimmed by 5 bases and J by 2 bases, leaving 14 bases between them. This CDR3 spans 15 amino acids. The CDR3 sequence is CASSLGPLDTDTQYF. The CDR3 DNA sequence: TGTGCCAGCAGTCTCGGGCCCCTTGACACAGATACGCAGTATTTT.

This clone was recorded a few times. This sequence joins TRBV10-3 and TRBJ1-1, with 7 positions matching TRBD1. The CDR3 consists of 14 residues. The germline CDR1 and CDR2 sequences are ENHRY and SYGVKD. Trimming removed 3 bases from V and 1 base from J; junction bases left unmatched: 2. CDR3 bases: TGTGCCATCAGTGATAACAGGGGGAACACTGAAGCTTTCTTT. This translates into CAISDNRGNTEAFF.

The V and J genes are TRBV19 and TRBJ1-4, with 8 positions matching TRBD1. Germline trimming cut 6 bases from V and 7 bases from J; bases unmatched to any gene: 13. Germline CDR1 and CDR2: LNHDA and SQIVND (reference sequence). The CDR3 runs 16 residues. For the CDR3, the DNA is TGTGCCAGTAGCCCTGAAACAGGGGGTTGGATTGAAAAACTGTTTTTT. Its translation: CASSPETGGWIEKLFF.

The chain is built from TRBV9 and TRBJ2-3; 11 nucleotides align to TRBD2. The CDR3 is made up of 16 amino acids. The junction had 5 bases not matched to a gene; V was cut back by 3 bases and J by 2 bases. The germline CDR1 and CDR2 sequences are SGDLS and YYNGEE. The CDR3 region is CASSALAGGVTDTQYF. CDR3 in DNA: TGTGCCAGCAGCGCCCTAGCGGGGGGAGTCACAGATACGCAGTATTTT.

The chain has TRBV2 and TRBJ2-5; a weak D match, TRBD1 (6 bases). The CDR3 is made up of 16 amino acids. V lost 7 bases to trimming and J lost 5 bases, with 23 bases between them. CDR1 and CDR2 from the germline V gene are SNHLY and FYNNEI. Written as DNA, the CDR3 is TGTGCCAGCAAGACAGGTGCCTTGGGGATCTGGGAGACCCAGTACTTC. This gives the protein CASKTGALGIWETQYF.